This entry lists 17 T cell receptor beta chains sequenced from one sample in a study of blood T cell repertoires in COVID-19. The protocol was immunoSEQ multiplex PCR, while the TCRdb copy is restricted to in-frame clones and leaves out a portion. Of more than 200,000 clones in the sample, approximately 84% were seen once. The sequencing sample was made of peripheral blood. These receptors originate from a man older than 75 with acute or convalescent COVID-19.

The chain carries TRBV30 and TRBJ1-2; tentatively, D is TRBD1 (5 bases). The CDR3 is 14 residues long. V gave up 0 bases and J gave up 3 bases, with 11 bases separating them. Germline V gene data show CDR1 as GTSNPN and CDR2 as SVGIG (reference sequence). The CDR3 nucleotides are TGTGCCTGGAGTGTTCGGGGGGTTCACTATGGCTACACCTTC. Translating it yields CAWSVRGVHYGYTF.

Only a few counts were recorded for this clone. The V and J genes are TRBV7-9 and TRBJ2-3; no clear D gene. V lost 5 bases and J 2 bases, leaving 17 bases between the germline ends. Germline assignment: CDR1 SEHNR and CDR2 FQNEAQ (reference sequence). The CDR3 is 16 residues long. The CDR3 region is CASSPYSGSYTDTQYF. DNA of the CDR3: TGTGCCAGCAGCCCGTACTCCGGTTCCTACACAGATACGCAGTATTTT. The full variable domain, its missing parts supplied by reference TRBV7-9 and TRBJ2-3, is DTGVSQNPRHKITKRGQNVTFRCDPISEHNRLYWYRQTLGQGPEFLTYFQNEAQLEKSRLLSDRFSAERPKGSFSTLEIQRTEQGDSAMYLCASSPYSGSYTDTQYFGPGTRLTVL.

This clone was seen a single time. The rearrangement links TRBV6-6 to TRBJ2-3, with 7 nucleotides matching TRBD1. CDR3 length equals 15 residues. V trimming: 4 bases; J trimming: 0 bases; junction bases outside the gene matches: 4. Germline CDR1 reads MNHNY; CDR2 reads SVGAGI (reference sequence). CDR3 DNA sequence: TGTGCCAGCAGTTTGGGGACAGCTAGCACAGATACGCAGTATTTT. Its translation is CASSLGTASTDTQYF.

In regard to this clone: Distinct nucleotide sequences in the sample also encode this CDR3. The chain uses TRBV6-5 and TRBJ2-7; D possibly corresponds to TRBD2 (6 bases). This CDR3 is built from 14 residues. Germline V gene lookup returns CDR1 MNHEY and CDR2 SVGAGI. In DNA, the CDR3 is TGTGCCAGCAGAGAGAGCGGGCGACCCTACGAACAGTACGTC. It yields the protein CASRESGRPYEQYV.

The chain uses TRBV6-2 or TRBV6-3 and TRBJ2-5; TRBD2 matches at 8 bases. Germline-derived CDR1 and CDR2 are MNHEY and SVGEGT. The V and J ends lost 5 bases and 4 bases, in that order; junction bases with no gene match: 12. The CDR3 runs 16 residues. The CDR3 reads CASSVAWAGLGETQYF. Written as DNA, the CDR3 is TGTGCCAGCAGTGTGGCCTGGGCGGGACTAGGAGAGACCCAGTACTTC.

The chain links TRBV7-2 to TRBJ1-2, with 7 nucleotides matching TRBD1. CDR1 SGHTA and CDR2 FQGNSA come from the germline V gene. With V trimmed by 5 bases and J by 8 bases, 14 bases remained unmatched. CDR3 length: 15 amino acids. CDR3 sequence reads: CASSITGTAPVGYTF. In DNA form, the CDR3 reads TGTGCCAGCAGCATCACCGGGACAGCCCCGGTCGGCTACACCTTC.

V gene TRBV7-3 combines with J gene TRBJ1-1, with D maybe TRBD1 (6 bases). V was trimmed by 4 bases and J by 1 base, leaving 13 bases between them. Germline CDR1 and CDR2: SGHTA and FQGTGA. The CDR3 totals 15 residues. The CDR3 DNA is TGTGCCAGCAGCTACTCAGGACAGCCGAACACTGAAGCTTTCTTT. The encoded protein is CASSYSGQPNTEAFF.

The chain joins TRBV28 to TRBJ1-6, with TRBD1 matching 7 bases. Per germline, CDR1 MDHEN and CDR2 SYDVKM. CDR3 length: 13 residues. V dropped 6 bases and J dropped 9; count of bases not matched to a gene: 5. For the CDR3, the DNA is TGTGCCAGCAGGGGACAGTCCGGTTCACCCCTCCACTTT. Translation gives CASRGQSGSPLHF.

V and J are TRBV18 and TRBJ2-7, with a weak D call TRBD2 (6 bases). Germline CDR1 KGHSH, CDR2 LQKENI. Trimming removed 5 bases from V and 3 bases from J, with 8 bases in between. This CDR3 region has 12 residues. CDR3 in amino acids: CASSLDYYEQYV. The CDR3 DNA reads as TGTGCCAGCTCATTGGACTACTACGAGCAGTACGTC.

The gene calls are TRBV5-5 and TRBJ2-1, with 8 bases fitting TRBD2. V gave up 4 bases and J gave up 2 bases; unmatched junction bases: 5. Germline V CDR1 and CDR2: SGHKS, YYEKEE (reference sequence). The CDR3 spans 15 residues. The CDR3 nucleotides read TGTGCCAGCAGCGCCCCGGGACTAGCCTACAATGAGCAGTTCTTC. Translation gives CASSAPGLAYNEQFF.

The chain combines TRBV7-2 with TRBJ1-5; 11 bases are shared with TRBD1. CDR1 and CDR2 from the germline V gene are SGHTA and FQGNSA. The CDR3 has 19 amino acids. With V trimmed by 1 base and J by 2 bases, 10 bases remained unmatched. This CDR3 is CASSLVAGQGVSGNQPQHF. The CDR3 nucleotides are TGTGCCAGCAGCTTAGTCGCGGGACAGGGGGTAAGCGGCAATCAGCCCCAGCATTTT.

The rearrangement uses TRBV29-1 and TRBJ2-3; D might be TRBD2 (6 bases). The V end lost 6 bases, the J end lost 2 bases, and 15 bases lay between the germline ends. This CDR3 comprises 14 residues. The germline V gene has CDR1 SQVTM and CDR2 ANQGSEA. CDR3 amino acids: CSVEGFDNTDTQYF. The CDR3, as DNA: TGCAGCGTGGAGGGTTTCGATAACACAGATACGCAGTATTTT.

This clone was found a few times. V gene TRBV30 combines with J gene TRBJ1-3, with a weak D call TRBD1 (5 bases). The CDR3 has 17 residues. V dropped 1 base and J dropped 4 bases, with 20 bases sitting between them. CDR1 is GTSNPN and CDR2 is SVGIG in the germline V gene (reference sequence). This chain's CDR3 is CAWSAPGGTTFGNTIYF. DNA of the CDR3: TGTGCCTGGAGTGCCCCCGGGGGGACGACATTCGGAAACACCATATATTTT.

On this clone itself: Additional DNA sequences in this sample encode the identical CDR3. In nucleotides, the CDR3 is TGCGCCAGCAGCTTTACGGGGGGCGAGACCCAGTACTTC. Amino acids: CASSFTGGETQYF. The chain carries TRBV5-1 and TRBJ2-5; tentatively, D is TRBD2 (7 bases). Per germline, CDR1 SGHRS and CDR2 YFSETQ. This CDR3 comprises 13 residues. Trimming stripped 2 bases from V and 5 bases from J, with 10 bases between.

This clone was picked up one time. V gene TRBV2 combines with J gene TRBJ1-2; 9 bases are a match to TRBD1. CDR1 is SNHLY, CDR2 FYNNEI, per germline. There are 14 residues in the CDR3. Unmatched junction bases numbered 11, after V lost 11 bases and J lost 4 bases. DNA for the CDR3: TGTGCCCGAACTACAGGGGGCATTGTCTATGGCTACACCTTC. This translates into CARTTGGIVYGYTF.

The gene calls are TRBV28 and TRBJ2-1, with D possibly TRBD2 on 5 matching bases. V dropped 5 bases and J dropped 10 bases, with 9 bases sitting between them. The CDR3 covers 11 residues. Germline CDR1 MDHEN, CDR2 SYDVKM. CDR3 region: CASSPGWEQFF. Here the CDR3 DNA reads TGTGCCAGCAGTCCGGGGTGGGAGCAGTTCTTC. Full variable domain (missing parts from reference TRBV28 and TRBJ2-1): DVKVTQSSRYLVKRTGEKVFLECVQDMDHENMFWYRQDPGLGLRLIYFSYDVKMKEKGDIPEGYSVSREKKERFSLILESASTNQTSMYLCASSPGWEQFFGPGTRLTVL.

The CDR3 loop reads CSASVRGSYNEQFF. In nucleotides, the CDR3 is TGCAGTGCTAGTGTCCGGGGCTCCTACAATGAGCAGTTCTTC. The V and J genes are TRBV20-1 and TRBJ2-1, with a weak D call TRBD2 (5 bases). The CDR3 covers 14 residues. The germline V gene encodes CDR1 DFQATT and CDR2 SNEGSKA (reference sequence). The ends were cut back, 3 bases at V and 0 bases at J, with 9 bases in the middle.